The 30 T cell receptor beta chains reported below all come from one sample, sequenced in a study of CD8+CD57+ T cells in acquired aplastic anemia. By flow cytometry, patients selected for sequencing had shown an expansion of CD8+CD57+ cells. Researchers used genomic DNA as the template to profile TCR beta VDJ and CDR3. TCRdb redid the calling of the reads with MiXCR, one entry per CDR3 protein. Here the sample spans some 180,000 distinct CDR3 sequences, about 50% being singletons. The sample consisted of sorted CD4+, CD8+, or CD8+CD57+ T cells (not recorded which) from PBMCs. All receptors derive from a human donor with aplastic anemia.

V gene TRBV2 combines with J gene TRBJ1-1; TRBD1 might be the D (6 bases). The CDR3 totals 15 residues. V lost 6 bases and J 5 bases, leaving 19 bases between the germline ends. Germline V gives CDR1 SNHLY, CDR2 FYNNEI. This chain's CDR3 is CASSWGGGRGTEAFF. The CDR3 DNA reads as TGTGCCAGCAGCTGGGGGGGGGGGCGCGGAACTGAAGCTTTCTTT.

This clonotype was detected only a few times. CDR3 in DNA: TGTGCCAGCAGCTTAGGGCAGGGGGTGGACACTGAAGCTTTCTTT. This codes for CASSLGQGVDTEAFF. The chain is built from TRBV7-9 and TRBJ1-1, with 7 bases that match TRBD1. V shed 1 base, J shed 3 bases, and the junction held 5 bases outside the gene matches. This CDR3 spans 15 amino acids. Germline CDR1 reads SEHNR; CDR2 reads FQNEAQ (reference sequence).

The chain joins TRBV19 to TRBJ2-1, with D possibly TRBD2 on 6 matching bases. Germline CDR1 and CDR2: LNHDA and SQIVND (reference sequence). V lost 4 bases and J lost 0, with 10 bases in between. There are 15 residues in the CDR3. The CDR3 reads CASSTLGGSYNEQFF. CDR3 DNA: TGTGCCAGTAGTACTTTGGGGGGCTCCTACAATGAGCAGTTCTTC.

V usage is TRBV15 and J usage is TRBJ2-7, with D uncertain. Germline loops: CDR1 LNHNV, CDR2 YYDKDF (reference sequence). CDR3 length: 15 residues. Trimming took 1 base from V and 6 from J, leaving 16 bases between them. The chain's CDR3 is CATSRGGSVFAEQYF. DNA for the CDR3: TGTGCCACCAGCAGAGGGGGATCCGTCTTCGCCGAGCAGTACTTC. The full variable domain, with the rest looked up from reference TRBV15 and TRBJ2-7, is DAMVIQNPRYQVTQFGKPVTLSCSQTLNHNVMYWYQQKSSQAPKLLFHYYDKDFNNEADTPDNFQSRRPNTSFCFLDIRSPGLGDTAMYLCATSRGGSVFAEQYFGPGTRLTVT.

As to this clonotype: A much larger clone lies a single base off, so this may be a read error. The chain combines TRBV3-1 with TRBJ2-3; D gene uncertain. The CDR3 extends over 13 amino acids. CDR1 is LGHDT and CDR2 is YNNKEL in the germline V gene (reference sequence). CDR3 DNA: TGTGCCAGCAACCAAGGTCTAACAGATACGCAGTATTTT. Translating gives CASNQGLTDTQYF.

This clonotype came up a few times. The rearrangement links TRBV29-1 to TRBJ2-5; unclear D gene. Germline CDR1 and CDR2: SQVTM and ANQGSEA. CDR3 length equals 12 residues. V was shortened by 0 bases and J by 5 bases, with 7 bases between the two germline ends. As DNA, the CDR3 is TGCAGCGTTGAAGAGGGTGGCGAGACCCAGTACTTC. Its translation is CSVEEGGETQYF.

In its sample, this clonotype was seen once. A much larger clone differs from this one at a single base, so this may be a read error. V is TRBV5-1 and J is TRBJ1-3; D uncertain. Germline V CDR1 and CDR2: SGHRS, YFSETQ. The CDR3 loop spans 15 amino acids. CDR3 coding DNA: TGCACCAGCAGCTTGACGCCCGACTCTGGAAACACCATATATTTT. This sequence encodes CTSSLTPDSGNTIYF.

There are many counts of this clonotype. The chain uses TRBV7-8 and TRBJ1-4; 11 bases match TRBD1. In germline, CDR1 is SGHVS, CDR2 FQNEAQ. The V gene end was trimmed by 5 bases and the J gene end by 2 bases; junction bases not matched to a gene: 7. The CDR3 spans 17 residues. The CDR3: CASSPSRTGGTNEKLFF. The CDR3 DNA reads TGTGCCAGCAGCCCCTCGCGGACAGGGGGCACTAATGAAAAACTGTTTTTT.

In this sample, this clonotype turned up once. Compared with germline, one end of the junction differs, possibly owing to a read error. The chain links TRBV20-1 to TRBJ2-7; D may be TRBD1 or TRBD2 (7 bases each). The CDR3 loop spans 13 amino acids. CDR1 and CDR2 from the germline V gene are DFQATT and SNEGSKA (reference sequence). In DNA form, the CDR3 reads TGCAGTGTTAGAGGTCCAGGGGGGGGCGAGCAGTACTTC. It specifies CSVRGPGGGEQYF.

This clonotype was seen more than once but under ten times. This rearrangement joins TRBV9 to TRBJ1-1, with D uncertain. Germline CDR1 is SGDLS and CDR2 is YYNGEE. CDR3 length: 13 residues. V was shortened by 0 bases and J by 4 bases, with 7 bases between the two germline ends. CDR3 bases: TGTGCCAGCAGCGTAGTCAGGTCCACTGAAGCTTTCTTT. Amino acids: CASSVVRSTEAFF.

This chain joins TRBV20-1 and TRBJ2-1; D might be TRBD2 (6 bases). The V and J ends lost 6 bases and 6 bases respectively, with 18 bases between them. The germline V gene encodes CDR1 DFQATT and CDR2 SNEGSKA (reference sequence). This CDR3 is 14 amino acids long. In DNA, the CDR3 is TGCAGTGCCAGGACTACCGAACTACCCAATGAGCAGTTCTTC. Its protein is CSARTTELPNEQFF.

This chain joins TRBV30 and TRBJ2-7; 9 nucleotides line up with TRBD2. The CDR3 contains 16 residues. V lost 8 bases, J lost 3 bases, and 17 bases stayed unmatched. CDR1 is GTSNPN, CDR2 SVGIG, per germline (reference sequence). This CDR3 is CAADGRVFSGGYEQYF. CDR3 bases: TGTGCCGCAGATGGCAGGGTATTTAGCGGGGGCTACGAGCAGTACTTC.

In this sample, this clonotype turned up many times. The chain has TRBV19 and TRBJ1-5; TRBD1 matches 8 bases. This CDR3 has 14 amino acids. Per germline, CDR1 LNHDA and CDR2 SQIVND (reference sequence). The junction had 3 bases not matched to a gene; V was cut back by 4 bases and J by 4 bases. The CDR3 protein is CASSKQGGNQPQHF. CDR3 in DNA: TGTGCCAGTAGTAAACAGGGGGGTAATCAGCCCCAGCATTTT.

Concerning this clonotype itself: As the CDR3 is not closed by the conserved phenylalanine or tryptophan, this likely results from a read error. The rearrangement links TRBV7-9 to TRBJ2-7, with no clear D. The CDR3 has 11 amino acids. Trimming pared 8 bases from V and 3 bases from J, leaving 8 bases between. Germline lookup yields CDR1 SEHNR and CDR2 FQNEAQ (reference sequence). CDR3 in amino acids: CASGERYEQYY. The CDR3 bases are TGTGCCAGCGGTGAACGCTACGAGCAGTACTAC.

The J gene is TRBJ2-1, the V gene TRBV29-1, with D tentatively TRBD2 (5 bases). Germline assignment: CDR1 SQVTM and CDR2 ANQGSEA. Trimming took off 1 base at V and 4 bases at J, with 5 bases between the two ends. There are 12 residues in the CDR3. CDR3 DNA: TGCAGCGTTGAAGCGGGATACAATGAGCAGTTCTTC. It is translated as CSVEAGYNEQFF.

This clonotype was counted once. CDR3 in DNA: TGTGCCACCAGCAGAGGGCCGGGACAGTCCTACGAGCAGTACTTC. Protein product: CATSRGPGQSYEQYF. This sequence joins TRBV15 and TRBJ2-7; 7 bases align to TRBD1. V lost 1 base and J lost 1; bases outside the gene matches: 4. CDR3 length: 15 amino acids. The germline V gene has CDR1 LNHNV and CDR2 YYDKDF (reference sequence).

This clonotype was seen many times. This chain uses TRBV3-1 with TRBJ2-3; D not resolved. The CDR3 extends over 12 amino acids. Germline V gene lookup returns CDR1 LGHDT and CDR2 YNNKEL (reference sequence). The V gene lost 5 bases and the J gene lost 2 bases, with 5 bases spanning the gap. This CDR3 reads CASSGDTDTQYF. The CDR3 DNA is TGTGCCAGCAGCGGAGACACAGATACGCAGTATTTT.

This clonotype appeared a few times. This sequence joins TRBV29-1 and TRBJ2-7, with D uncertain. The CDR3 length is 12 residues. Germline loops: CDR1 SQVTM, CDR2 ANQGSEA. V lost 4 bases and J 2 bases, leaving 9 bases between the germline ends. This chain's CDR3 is CSVAEGTYEQYF. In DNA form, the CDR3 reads TGCAGCGTTGCTGAAGGGACCTACGAGCAGTACTTC.

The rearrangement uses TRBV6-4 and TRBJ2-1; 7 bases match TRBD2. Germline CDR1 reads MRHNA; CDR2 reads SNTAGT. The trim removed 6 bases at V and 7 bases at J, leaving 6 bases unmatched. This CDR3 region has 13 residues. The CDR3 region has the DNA TGTGCCAGCAGCCACGACGGGGGGAATGAGCAGTTCTTC. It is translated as CASSHDGGNEQFF.

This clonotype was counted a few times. The CDR3 here is CASSFMDRLNEQFF. In nucleotides, the CDR3 is TGTGCCAGCAGCTTTATGGACAGGCTCAATGAGCAGTTCTTC. V usage is TRBV7-6 and J usage is TRBJ2-1, with 7 positions matching TRBD1. The CDR3 has 14 residues. The V gene end was trimmed by 3 bases and the J gene end by 6 bases; junction bases not matched to a gene: 5. Germline CDR1 is SGHVS and CDR2 is FNYEAQ.

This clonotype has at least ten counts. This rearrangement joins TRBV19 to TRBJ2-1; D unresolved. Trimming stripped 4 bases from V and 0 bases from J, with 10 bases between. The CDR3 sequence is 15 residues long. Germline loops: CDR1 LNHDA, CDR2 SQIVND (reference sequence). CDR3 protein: CASSTTRSSYNEQFF. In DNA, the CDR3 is TGTGCCAGTAGTACTACGCGTAGCTCCTACAATGAGCAGTTCTTC.

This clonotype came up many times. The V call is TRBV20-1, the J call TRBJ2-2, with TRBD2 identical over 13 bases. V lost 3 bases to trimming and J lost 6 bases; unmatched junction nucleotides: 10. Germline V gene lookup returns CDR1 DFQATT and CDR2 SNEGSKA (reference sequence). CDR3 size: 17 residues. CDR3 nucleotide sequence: TGCAGTGCTAGGCCGACTAGCGGGGGGATTGGAGCCGGGGAGCTGTTTTTT. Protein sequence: CSARPTSGGIGAGELFF.

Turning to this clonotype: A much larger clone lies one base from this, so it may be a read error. The DNA of the CDR3 is TGTGCCAGCAGCTTGTTCGGGCAACTGAACACTAAAGCTTTCTTT. Encoded protein: CASSLFGQLNTKAFF. The chain carries TRBV5-5 and TRBJ1-1, with no clear D. Germline V gene lookup returns CDR1 SGHKS and CDR2 YYEKEE (reference sequence). The CDR3 is 15 residues long.

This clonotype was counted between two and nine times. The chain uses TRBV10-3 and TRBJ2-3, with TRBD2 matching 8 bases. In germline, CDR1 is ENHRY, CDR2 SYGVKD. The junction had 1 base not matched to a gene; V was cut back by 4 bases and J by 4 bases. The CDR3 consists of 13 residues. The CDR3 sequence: CAISAGLADTQYF. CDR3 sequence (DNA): TGTGCCATCAGTGCGGGACTAGCAGATACGCAGTATTTT.

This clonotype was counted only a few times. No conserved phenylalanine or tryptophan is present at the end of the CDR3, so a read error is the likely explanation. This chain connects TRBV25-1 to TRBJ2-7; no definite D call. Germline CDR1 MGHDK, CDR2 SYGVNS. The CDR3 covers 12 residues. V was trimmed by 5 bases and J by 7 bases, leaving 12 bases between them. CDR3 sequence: CASSKGYNEQYL. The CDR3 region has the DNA TGTGCCAGCAGTAAGGGATACAATGAGCAGTACCTC.

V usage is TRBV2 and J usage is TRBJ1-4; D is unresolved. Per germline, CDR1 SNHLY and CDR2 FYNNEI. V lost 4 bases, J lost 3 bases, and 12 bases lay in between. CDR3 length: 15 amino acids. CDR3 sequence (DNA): TGTGCCAGCAGTGCTAGCGTTGACGCTAATGAAAAACTGTTTTTT. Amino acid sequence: CASSASVDANEKLFF.

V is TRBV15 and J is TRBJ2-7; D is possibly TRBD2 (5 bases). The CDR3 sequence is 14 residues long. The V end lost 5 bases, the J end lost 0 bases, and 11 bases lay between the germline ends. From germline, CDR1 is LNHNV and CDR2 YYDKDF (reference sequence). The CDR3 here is CATSSPGSSYEQYF. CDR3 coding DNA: TGTGCCACCAGCTCACCGGGAAGCTCCTACGAGCAGTACTTC.

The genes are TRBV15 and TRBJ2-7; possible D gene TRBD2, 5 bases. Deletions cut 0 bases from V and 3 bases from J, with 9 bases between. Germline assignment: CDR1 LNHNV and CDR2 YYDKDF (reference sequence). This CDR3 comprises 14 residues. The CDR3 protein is CATSRDNGDYEQYF. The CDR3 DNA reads TGTGCCACCAGCAGAGACAACGGGGACTACGAGCAGTACTTC.

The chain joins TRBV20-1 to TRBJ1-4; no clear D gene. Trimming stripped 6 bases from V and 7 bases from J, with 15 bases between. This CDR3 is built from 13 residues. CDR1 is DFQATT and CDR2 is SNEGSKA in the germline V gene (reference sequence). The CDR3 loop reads CSAVQDKGEKLFF. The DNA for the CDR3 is TGCAGTGCCGTACAAGATAAGGGTGAAAAACTGTTTTTT.

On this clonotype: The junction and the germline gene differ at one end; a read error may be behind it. CDR3 bases: TGTAGTGCTAGAGTAAACTATGGCTACACCTTC. This encodes CSARVNYGYTF. The chain carries TRBV20-1 and TRBJ1-2; D not resolved. CDR1 and CDR2 from the germline V gene are DFQATT and SNEGSKA (reference sequence). The CDR3 contains 11 residues.